A few counts support the clone carrying this TCR beta chain. Its target is unknown. TCRdb redid the calling of the RACE reads with MiXCR, one entry per CDR3 protein. The repertoire holds 250,000 or so distinct CDR3 sequences, roughly 7.7% seen once, with more than 0.95% in the top ten. This sample was included in a study of human T cells and chemical hapten exposure. Stated time point: pre-sensitization, week 0. Treatment described: therapeutic diphenylcyclopropenone sensitization with weekly scalp DPC. The study's findings and limits: Expanded TCRs formed significantly more large CDR3 similarity clusters than controls. Those TCRs sitting above 1 in 1000 frequency stayed the same with DPC sensitization.

Germline CDR1 is SGHRS and CDR2 is YFSETQ. The CDR3 covers 18 residues. Trimming cost V 4 bases and J 2 bases, with 24 bases left between them. The chain carries TRBV5-1 and TRBJ1-2, with D unclear. The TCR was taken from a man between 18 and 35 years old with alopecia areata. Some clones in this sample may be carry-over from other donors' samples. The specimen was whole blood, collected in connection with sensitization to the hapten diphenylcyclopropenone (DPC). CDR3 sequence reads: CASSPTRGSPLTNYGYTF. As DNA, the CDR3 is TGCGCCAGCAGCCCCACACGCGGATCCCCGTTAACAAACTATGGCTACACCTTC.